One sample yielded the 22 T cell receptor beta chains listed below, sequenced in a study of blood T cell repertoires in COVID-19. TCRdb keeps only in-frame clones here, not all; method: immunoSEQ multiplex PCR. The sample holds hundreds of thousands of clones, approximately 87% seen once. The sample taken for sequencing was peripheral blood. All receptors derive from a man aged 55 to 69 who had recovered from COVID-19.

The chain links TRBV3-1 (or the pseudogene TRBV3-2) to TRBJ1-3; maybe TRBD1 (6 bases). The V end lost 4 bases, the J end lost 7 bases, and 14 bases lay between the germline ends. This CDR3 comprises 14 residues. Germline-derived CDR1 and CDR2 are LGHDT and YNNKEL (reference sequence). The CDR3: CASSRTESANTIYF. In nucleotides, the CDR3 is TGTGCCAGCAGCCGGACAGAGAGTGCGAACACCATATATTTT.

The V gene is TRBV27, the J gene TRBJ1-1; TRBD1 might be the D (6 bases). This CDR3 region has 13 residues. Trimming stripped 11 bases from V and 4 bases from J, with 17 bases between. The germline CDR1 and CDR2 sequences are MNHEY and SMNVEV (reference sequence). In DNA, the CDR3 is TGTGCCTCCGCCAGGGGCGGAGGCACTGAAGCTTTCTTT. Its protein product is CASARGGGTEAFF.

The chain recombines TRBV7-8 with TRBJ2-5; D is possibly TRBD1 (6 bases). This CDR3 region has 13 residues. Germline CDR1 is SGHVS and CDR2 is FQNEAQ. Deletions cut 5 bases from V and 4 bases from J, with 11 bases between. In DNA, the CDR3 is TGTGCCAGCAGCGAGGGACATTTAGAGACCCAGTACTTC. Translating it yields CASSEGHLETQYF.

The chain carries TRBV10-2 and TRBJ2-3; 9 bases are shared with TRBD2. V lost 9 bases, J lost 3 bases, and 4 bases stayed unmatched. CDR1 is WSHSY, CDR2 SAAADI, per germline. This CDR3 has 13 amino acids. CDR3 sequence: CARSSGSTDTQYF. The CDR3 DNA sequence: TGCGCCAGGAGTAGCGGGAGTACAGATACGCAGTATTTT.

This chain connects TRBV18 to TRBJ2-1, with 7 bases aligning to TRBD2. The CDR3 has 15 residues. V was pared by 0 bases and J by 9 bases, with 8 bases of the junction left unmatched. CDR1 is KGHSH and CDR2 is LQKENI in the germline V gene. DNA of the CDR3: TGTGCCAGCTCACCACCGCAGGCTAGCGGACGTGAGCAGTTCTTC. Protein: CASSPPQASGREQFF.

The V call is TRBV7-9, the J call TRBJ1-2; D remains unclear. The V end lost 3 bases, the J end lost 5 bases, and 10 bases lay between the germline ends. Germline V gene lookup returns CDR1 SEHNR and CDR2 FQNEAQ (reference sequence). The CDR3 is 13 residues long. CDR3 amino acids: CASSFEGIYGYTF. The DNA of the CDR3 is TGTGCCAGCAGCTTCGAGGGAATTTATGGCTACACCTTC.

The V and J genes are TRBV27 and TRBJ2-7, with TRBD2 matching over 10 bases. The trim removed 4 bases at V and 5 bases at J, leaving 11 bases unmatched. CDR3 length: 16 amino acids. Germline V gene data show CDR1 as MNHEY and CDR2 as SMNVEV (reference sequence). This CDR3 reads CASSSRSGRPGDEQYF. For the CDR3, the DNA is TGTGCCAGCAGTTCCCGTAGCGGGAGGCCTGGGGACGAGCAGTACTTC.

The count of this clone is one. J is TRBJ2-2 and V is TRBV5-1; possibly TRBD2 for D (6 bases). Germline V CDR1 and CDR2: SGHRS, YFSETQ. Trimming took 3 bases from V and 5 from J, leaving 8 bases between them. CDR3 size: 13 residues. CDR3 sequence reads: CASSWGRTGELFF. DNA of the CDR3: TGCGCCAGCAGCTGGGGGAGGACCGGGGAGCTGTTTTTT. Full variable domain (remainder filled in from reference TRBV5-1 and TRBJ2-2): KAGVTQTPRYLIKTRGQQVTLSCSPISGHRSVSWYQQTPGQGLQFLFEYFSETQRNKGNFPGRFSGRQFSNSRSEMNVSTLELGDSALYLCASSWGRTGELFFGEGSRLTVL.

This chain uses TRBV23-1 with TRBJ2-3; 13 nucleotides agree with TRBD2. TRBV23-1 is an ORF, and what it does is uncertain. V gave up 7 bases and J gave up 4 bases; unmatched junction bases: 8. The CDR3 loop spans 16 amino acids. CDR3 sequence reads: CASNPGTSGAPDTQYF. As DNA, the CDR3 is TGCGCCAGCAACCCTGGGACTAGCGGGGCCCCAGATACGCAGTATTTT.

V is TRBV6-5 and J is TRBJ1-2, with D hard to call. This CDR3 comprises 15 residues. CDR1 MNHEY and CDR2 SVGAGI come from the germline V gene. Trimming removed 7 bases at V and 2 bases at J, with 17 bases between. The DNA of the CDR3 is TGTGCCAGCAACCTAGCCAGCTCGGCCAACTATGGCTACACCTTC. Its protein product is CASNLASSANYGYTF.

This clone was found once. The CDR3 spells CASSLTVEQYF. In nucleotides, the CDR3 is TGTGCCAGCAGCTTAACGGTCGAGCAGTACTTC. The genes are TRBV7-8 and TRBJ2-7; no clear D gene. Trimming stripped 2 bases from V and 6 bases from J, with 5 bases between. This CDR3 has 11 residues. The germline V gene has CDR1 SGHVS and CDR2 FQNEAQ.

This clone is a singleton in its sample. The CDR3: CAWTIGLAGNSYEQYF. CDR3 DNA sequence: TGTGCCTGGACCATAGGACTAGCGGGGAACTCTTACGAGCAGTACTTC. This chain uses TRBV30 with TRBJ2-7, with 12 bases aligning to TRBD2. In germline, CDR1 is GTSNPN, CDR2 SVGIG (reference sequence). The CDR3 extends over 16 amino acids. V shed 4 bases and J 4 bases; nucleotides not matched to a gene: 11. Filled out from reference TRBV30 and TRBJ2-7, the complete variable domain reads SQTIHQWPATLVQPVGSPLSLECTVEGTSNPNLYWYRQAAGRGLQLLFYSVGIGQISSEVPQNLSASRPQDRQFILSSKKLLLSDSGFYLCAWTIGLAGNSYEQYFGPGTRLTVT.

V and J are TRBV30 and TRBJ1-2; 7 bases match TRBD1. After removal of 4 bases from V and 7 bases from J, the junction contained 12 bases not matched to a gene. The CDR3 spans 14 residues. Per germline, CDR1 GTSNPN and CDR2 SVGIG (reference sequence). The CDR3 nucleotides are TGTGCCTGGATCCCTACGATCACAGGGGCTGGCTACACCTTC. Amino acids: CAWIPTITGAGYTF.

V gene TRBV24-1 combines with J gene TRBJ2-3; 10 nucleotides match TRBD1. This CDR3 region has 13 residues. V lost 10 bases to trimming and J lost 3 bases; unmatched junction nucleotides: 3. Germline V CDR1 and CDR2: KGHDR, SFDVKD. CDR3 sequence: CATSDRGTDTQYF. CDR3 bases: TGTGCCACTTCGGACAGGGGGACAGATACGCAGTATTTT.

CDR3 sequence: CAWSVGQGVYGYTF. CDR3 in DNA: TGTGCCTGGAGTGTAGGACAGGGGGTCTATGGCTACACCTTC. V usage is TRBV30 and J usage is TRBJ1-2; 10 positions match TRBD1. CDR1 and CDR2 (germline): GTSNPN, SVGIG (reference sequence). After removal of 0 bases from V and 4 bases from J, the junction contained 2 bases not matched to a gene. The CDR3 has 14 amino acids.

This clone was seen just once. The chain employs TRBV7-2 and TRBJ2-3; D ambiguous. V lost 5 bases to trimming and J lost 1 base, with 7 bases between them. The CDR3 sequence is 13 residues long. Germline CDR1 SGHTA, CDR2 FQGNSA. The CDR3: CASSKPGTDTQYF. The CDR3 DNA sequence: TGTGCCAGCAGCAAGCCGGGCACAGATACGCAGTATTTT.

This sequence joins TRBV7-8 and TRBJ2-7; D might be TRBD2 (6 bases). The CDR3 sequence is 15 residues long. Per germline, CDR1 SGHVS and CDR2 FQNEAQ. V lost 1 base, J lost 0 bases, and 10 bases lay in between. The CDR3 nucleotides are TGTGCCAGCAGCTTAGGGGAGGAGCGCTCCTACGAGCAGTACTTC. Protein product: CASSLGEERSYEQYF.

This chain connects TRBV6-5 to TRBJ2-1, with 9 bases lining up with TRBD1. Trimming removed 6 bases from V and 9 bases from J; junction bases left unmatched: 9. CDR1 is MNHEY and CDR2 is SVGAGI in the germline V gene. This CDR3 spans 14 amino acids. The CDR3 nucleotides read TGTGCCAGCAGCTCCGGGACAGGGACTCGTGAGCAGTTCTTC. Amino acid sequence: CASSSGTGTREQFF.

In this sample, this clone turned up a few times. The chain has TRBV29-1 and TRBJ2-2; 7 bases map to TRBD1. The CDR3 has 13 amino acids. V shed 6 bases, J shed 6 bases, and the junction held 7 bases outside the gene matches. Germline-derived CDR1 and CDR2 are SQVTM and ANQGSEA. CDR3 loop: CSVRTGHAGELFF. Here the CDR3 DNA reads TGCAGCGTAAGGACAGGACACGCCGGGGAGCTGTTTTTT.

This rearrangement joins TRBV9 to TRBJ2-5, with 11 bases identical to TRBD1. The germline CDR1 and CDR2 sequences are SGDLS and YYNGEE. CDR3 length equals 14 residues. The ends lost 3 bases at V and 3 bases at J; junction bases unmatched: 1. For the CDR3, the DNA is TGTGCCAGCAGCGCGGGACAGGGGGAAGAGACCCAGTACTTC. Its translation is CASSAGQGEETQYF.

The gene calls are TRBV30 and TRBJ2-4; 7 bases match TRBD1. CDR3 length: 15 amino acids. V was pared by 2 bases and J by 3 bases, with 7 bases of the junction left unmatched. The V gene's germline CDR1 is GTSNPN and CDR2 SVGIG (reference sequence). CDR3 sequence (DNA): TGTGCCTGGAGTCGGGCAGGGGGAGACAAAAACATTCAGTACTTC. Translating gives CAWSRAGGDKNIQYF.

J is TRBJ1-1 and V is TRBV18; 8 bases map to TRBD1. Germline CDR1 KGHSH, CDR2 LQKENI. The V gene end was trimmed by 3 bases and the J gene end by 5 bases; junction bases not matched to a gene: 8. This CDR3 is built from 15 residues. The CDR3 here is CASSPSRGLGTEAFF. DNA of the CDR3: TGTGCCAGCTCACCGAGCAGGGGGCTAGGGACTGAAGCTTTCTTT.